A selection of T cell receptor beta chains follows, all from one sample in a study of T cell responses to AZD1222 COVID-19 vaccine. Profiling relied on immunoSEQ multiplex PCR, and the TCRdb table lists in-frame clones only, not all of them. The sample records 130,000 or so clones, about 91% being singletons. Sequencing was performed on peripheral blood, taken 28 days after the second AZD1222 dose. The receptors stem from an adult who received the AZD1222 COVID-19 vaccine. Each CDR3 is given without its conserved first and last residue. The order of the fields is V gene, J gene, CDR3 protein.

TRBV29-1	TRBJ1-2	SVEDQGGFGYGYT
TRBV5-1	TRBJ1-2	ASSFPLEGKGYT
TRBV5-1	TRBJ1-1	ASSLGQENSEAF
TRBV6-5	TRBJ2-2	ASSNGWELF
TRBV21-1	TRBJ2-3	ASSKNRGTDTQY
TRBV5-8	TRBJ1-4	ASSLYPGSSGEKLF
TRBV4-1	TRBJ2-7	ASSPGQGAAYEQY
TRBV5-4	TRBJ1-4	ASSTGGTNEKLF
TRBV5-1	TRBJ2-5	ASSLGLAGGETQY
TRBV7-9	TRBJ2-7	ASSLSSYEQY
TRBV6-5	TRBJ1-2	ASSLGWGRYGYT
TRBV11-3	TRBJ2-1	ASSLGTVVRNEQF
TRBV6-5	TRBJ1-3	ASSYGKRNTIY
TRBV10-3	TRBJ2-1	AISESLGRQGDYNEQF
TRBV18	TRBJ1-5	ASSPRATNSNQPQH
TRBV7-2	TRBJ1-2	ASSPPGRNYGYT
TRBV4-1	TRBJ2-5	ASSQIDRLETQY